What follows describes a single T cell receptor (beta chain). The antigen this receptor binds is unknown. One base away there is no much larger clone; base qualities are not given. This sample stems from a study of naive and memory T cell subsets (TCRdb year 2017). Describing the broader study: The study applied an open-source, UMI-based TCR alpha and beta sequencing pipeline to sorted naive and memory peripheral blood T cell subsets. IgG serology results and the functional CMV T cell responses were in complete agreement. RNA was DNase-treated and reverse transcribed with TCR constant-region primers, mostly using SuperScript III. The investigation overall reported the following: Clonotypes were defined as single alpha or beta chain sequences, not paired alpha/beta receptors. The repertoire findings for the naive and memory subsets could not be validated against a ground truth because none was available. In both CD4 and CD8 cells, a rise in Gini index and a fall in Shannon and inverse Simpson diversity were observed from naive through CM, EM and EMRA. RNA-based TCR counts may be affected by expression changes linked to T cell activation and differentiation. After error correction, over 95% of naive TCR sequences appeared only once, giving much steeper abundance distributions than memory subsets. TCR abundance followed a power law with an exponent that was different for naive and memory subsets but consistent across the three individuals.

CDR1 and CDR2 (KGHSH, LQKENI) derive from the germline V gene. There are 12 amino acids in the CDR3, from cysteine to phenylalanine inclusive. Just the 36-base CDR3 DNA is kept, in frame starting at base 1. A distance of 3 bases separates the germline ends of V and J, which lose 3 bases and 3 bases respectively. From the second PCR step on, the TCR alpha and beta chain libraries were amplified in separate reactions. CMV status of each donor was established by measuring IFNgamma production from CD4+ T cells after fresh PBMCs were stimulated overnight with CMV viral lysate. CD4 T cells were positively selected using Miltenyi beads, after which CD8 T cells were positively selected from the CD4-negative fraction. Cells were stained for CD3, CD4, CD8, CD45RA, CD27 and a live/dead dye and were sorted on a BD Aria II into four subsets based on CD45RA and CD27. Blood came from three healthy volunteers, each fractionated into CD4 and CD8 T cells and then into four differentiation subsets. Approximately 0.13 L of peripheral blood was drawn per donor, and PBMC were isolated by Ficoll-Paque PLUS density-gradient centrifugation. The sorted cells were lysed in RLT buffer, after which RNA was extracted using a Qiagen RNeasy kit and kept at -80 degrees C.

Library prep was done by UMI-ligation and nested PCR. The beta constant-region primer consisted of an equimolar mixture of two oligonucleotides that together covered TRBC1 and TRBC2. A single-stranded oligonucleotide bearing the SP2 primer plus a 12-nucleotide UMI was ligated onto the 3' end of the cDNA by T4 RNA ligase 1. The ligated cDNA went through four rounds of PCR with nested alpha and beta constant-region primers together with the SP2 primer. The ligation reaction was incubated at 16°C for about 18-25 hours. PCR2 was typically performed as a SYBR Green qPCR and was stopped at a predetermined threshold so that over-amplification was prevented. Every purification after the first one was done using Agencourt AMPure XP magnetic beads. Libraries were quantified by Qubit and checked on a TapeStation, where a main peak was expected near 650 bp. Pooled libraries were sequenced on an Illumina MiSeq with v2 2x251 paired-end kits, typically giving roughly 0.9-2.3 million reads per sample. Each sample was pooled at around 4 nM, and roughly 4.5-8% PhiX was included to help cluster recognition. Per the original workflow: Using tag matching that tolerated one base-pair mismatch, Decombinator assigned V and J genes to FASTQ reads that had been processed by Demultiplexor. Collapsinator used UMIs to correct both sequencing errors and frequency errors arising from PCR heterogeneity. TCRs were translated and CDR3s were extracted from the conserved cysteine to the FGXG phenylalanine by CDR3Translator, with non-productive sequences being flagged. Gini, Shannon entropy and inverse Simpson indices were calculated on repertoires that had been subsampled to equal numbers of UMI-defined TCRs. Within the linear range, a power law was fitted by maximum likelihood to the distributions of clonotype abundance. On one naive CD8 sample, the pipeline and MIGEC gave similar UMI counts, unique TCR numbers and clonal distributions. A set of several thousand CMV-associated CDR3 sequences, compiled from VDJdb and a published dataset, was used to search the repertoires. TCRdb trimmed the raw reads at Q25, called clones with MiXCR and kept productive beta chains. Records with the same CDR3 protein are collapsed into one entry carrying the most frequent genes and DNA. Clone size and V and J calls follow TCRdb, not the original study. This sample has tens of thousands of distinct CDR3 sequences in its table, and 10% to 15% of those were observed once. The biggest ten clones account for approximately 0.84% of the sample.

This sequence was found in a human donor in good health. Sequenced input: central memory CD4+ T cells from blood. The sample's cell subset or site label, in plain terms: central memory, CD45RA- CD27+. The sequence joins TRBV18 to TRBJ1-5; a confident D gene designation cannot be given. The DNA sequence is TGTGCCAGCTCACCTTCCAATCAGCCCCAGCATTTT. This yields the protein CASSPSNQPQHF.